The next 6 T cell receptor beta chains were all read from a single sample in a study of technical replicates of blood from a handful of donors. Clones were sequenced by immunoSEQ multiplex PCR, and TCRdb holds only the in-frame ones, with some missing. In the table there are about 79,000 clones, around 94% of which are singletons. Sequenced material: T cells isolated from PBMCs. These receptors all come from a human donor in good health.

The gene calls are TRBV7-9 and TRBJ1-1; the match to TRBD1 covers 7 bases. The V gene end was trimmed by 8 bases and the J gene end by 5 bases; junction bases not matched to a gene: 11. The V gene's germline CDR1 is SEHNR and CDR2 FQNEAQ (reference sequence). The CDR3 extends over 14 amino acids. This CDR3 reads CASGREGAQTEAFF. The DNA for the CDR3 is TGTGCCAGCGGACGAGAGGGGGCGCAGACTGAAGCTTTCTTT.

The CDR3 spells CASSYSGGRDDHEQYF. CDR3 bases: TGTGCCAGCAGTTACTCCGGCGGCAGGGATGACCACGAGCAGTACTTC. The rearrangement uses TRBV6-5 and TRBJ2-7; possibly TRBD1 for D (5 bases). The CDR3 is made up of 16 amino acids. The germline V gene has CDR1 MNHEY and CDR2 SVGAGI. V lost 0 bases and J lost 5, with 17 bases in between.

The genes are TRBV29-1 and TRBJ2-5; D is possibly TRBD2 (7 bases). The CDR3 has 17 amino acids. CDR1 is SQVTM and CDR2 is ANQGSEA in the germline V gene. Trimming took off 4 bases at V and 5 bases at J, with 26 bases between the two ends. CDR3 protein: CSVGAPSWAGAWETQYF. The CDR3 DNA reads as TGCAGCGTTGGCGCACCCTCATGGGCGGGGGCATGGGAGACCCAGTACTTC.

The chain uses TRBV5-6 and TRBJ1-2; tentatively, D is TRBD1 (5 bases). Trimming took 2 bases from V and 5 from J, leaving 22 bases between them. CDR3 length: 17 amino acids. Germline CDR1 SGHDT, CDR2 YYEEEE. In nucleotides, the CDR3 is TGTGCCAGCAGCTTTAGGGAGGCCTTGACGGGGGGTTATGGCTACACCTTC. Its protein is CASSFREALTGGYGYTF. Supplemented by reference TRBV5-6 and TRBJ1-2, the full variable domain reads DAGVTQSPTHLIKTRGQQVTLRCSPKSGHDTVSWYQQALGQGPQFIFQYYEEEERQRGNFPDRFSGHQFPNYSSELNVNALLLGDSALYLCASSFREALTGGYGYTFGSGTRLTVV.

The chain carries TRBV11-2 and TRBJ2-5, with 8 nucleotides matching TRBD1. The germline CDR1 and CDR2 sequences are SGHAT and FQNNGV. The CDR3 sequence is 15 residues long. V was pared by 5 bases and J by 1 base, with 6 bases of the junction left unmatched. CDR3 DNA: TGTGCCAGCAGCCGAGGACAGGGCGGCCAAGAGACCCAGTACTTC. It codes for CASSRGQGGQETQYF.

The gene calls are TRBV6-1 and TRBJ2-5; 11 bases are shared with TRBD1. Germline V gene sequence: CDR1 MNHNS, CDR2 SASEGT. This CDR3 comprises 16 residues. The V gene end was trimmed by 3 bases and the J gene end by 4 bases; junction bases not matched to a gene: 7. CDR3 DNA: TGTGCCAGCAGTGATCGAAGGGACAGGGGGACAGAGACCCAGTACTTC. Protein: CASSDRRDRGTETQYF.